This is a list of T cell receptor beta chains from one sample in a study of shared clonotypes between healthy human individuals. Method: immunoSEQ multiplex PCR; TCRdb's copy keeps in-frame clones and lacks some. Of 750,000 to 1,000,000 clones listed, 90% to 95% were seen once; the top ten hold less than 25%. The sequenced sample was naive CD8+ T cells sorted from blood. All receptors derive from a man aged 25 to 40 in good health. CDR3s include the opening cysteine and the closing phenylalanine or tryptophan. The order of the fields is J gene, clone size, D gene, V gene, CDR3 protein, CDR3 DNA. D genes are given only for firm matches. For some rows the clone size is stated as once, few or many, or as a class when expanded; others skip it.

J: TRBJ1-1
size: NA
D: NA
V: TRBV10-2
CDR3: CASSEVVMGRDGAFF
DNA: TGCGCCAGCAGTGAGGTCGTTATGGGCAGGGATGGAGCTTTCTTT

J: TRBJ2-2
size: NA
D: NA
V: TRBV5-1
CDR3: CASSLGGDGRSWELFF
DNA: TGCGCCAGCAGCTTGGGAGGGGACGGTCGTAGCTGGGAGCTGTTTTTT

J: TRBJ1-1
size: NA
D: NA
V: TRBV15
CDR3: CATSRDLSGTEAFF
DNA: TGTGCCACCAGCAGAGATTTATCGGGCACTGAAGCTTTCTTT

J: TRBJ2-4
size: NA
D: TRBD1
V: TRBV4-3
CDR3: CASSQELGTANIQYF
DNA: TGCGCCAGCAGCCAAGAACTGGGGACAGCAAACATTCAGTACTTC

J: TRBJ2-3
size: once
D: TRBD2
V: TRBV5-5
CDR3: CASSLAAGGPTDTQYF
DNA: TGTGCCAGCAGCTTGGCAGCGGGAGGGCCAACAGATACGCAGTATTTT

J: TRBJ2-7
size: NA
D: TRBD2
V: TRBV5-1
CDR3: CASSGARAGERYEQYF
DNA: TGCGCCAGCAGCGGCGCCCGAGCGGGAGAACGCTACGAGCAGTACTTC

J: TRBJ2-3
size: NA
D: TRBD1
V: TRBV4-1
CDR3: CASSYRGGADTQYF
DNA: TGCGCCAGCAGCTACAGGGGTGGTGCAGATACGCAGTATTTT

J: TRBJ1-5
size: NA
D: TRBD1
V: TRBV7-6
CDR3: CASSIGQGSNQPQHF
DNA: TGTGCCAGCAGCATCGGACAGGGTAGCAATCAGCCCCAGCATTTT

J: TRBJ1-2
size: NA
D: TRBD1
V: TRBV7-9
CDR3: CASSSGQGARVGYTF
DNA: TGTGCCAGCAGCTCGGGACAGGGGGCGCGGGTCGGCTACACCTTC

J: TRBJ2-1
size: NA
D: TRBD2
V: TRBV7-7
CDR3: CASSLEPSGRFYNEQFF
DNA: TGTGCCAGCAGCTTAGAGCCAAGCGGGAGGTTCTACAATGAGCAGTTCTTC

J: TRBJ2-7
size: NA
D: TRBD2
V: TRBV5-1
CDR3: CASSWRLAGVPYEQYF
DNA: TGCGCCAGCAGCTGGAGATTAGCGGGAGTTCCCTACGAGCAGTACTTC

J: TRBJ1-4
size: NA
D: NA
V: TRBV18
CDR3: CASSPDAAATNEKLFF
DNA: TGTGCCAGCTCACCGGATGCCGCTGCAACTAATGAAAAACTGTTTTTT

J: TRBJ2-3
size: NA
D: NA
V: TRBV29-1
CDR3: CSVELKGDWTDTQYF
DNA: TGCAGCGTTGAACTAAAGGGAGATTGGACAGATACGCAGTATTTT

J: TRBJ2-5
size: NA
D: NA
V: TRBV6-1
CDR3: CASSAWETGRGETQYF
DNA: TGTGCCAGCAGTGCTTGGGAGACAGGGCGGGGGGAGACCCAGTACTTC

J: TRBJ2-7
size: NA
D: NA
V: TRBV28
CDR3: CASSRTYEQYF
DNA: TGTGCCAGCAGCCGAACCTACGAGCAGTACTTC

J: TRBJ2-2
size: once
D: TRBD2
V: TRBV6-5
CDR3: CASREIAGITGELFF
DNA: TGTGCCAGCAGGGAGATAGCGGGAATCACCGGGGAGCTGTTTTTT

J: TRBJ2-1
size: NA
D: NA
V: TRBV27
CDR3: CASWTVSYNEQFF
DNA: TGTGCCAGCTGGACAGTTTCCTACAATGAGCAGTTCTTC

J: TRBJ2-3
size: once
D: NA
V: TRBV9
CDR3: CASSVEGLNTQYF
DNA: TGTGCCAGCAGCGTAGAGGGCTTAAATACGCAGTATTTT

J: TRBJ1-1
size: NA
D: NA
V: TRBV27
CDR3: CASSPRGTNTEAFF
DNA: TGTGCCAGCAGTCCTAGAGGGACAAACACTGAAGCTTTCTTT

J: TRBJ1-1
size: NA
D: NA
V: TRBV19
CDR3: CASSISGFTEAFF
DNA: TGTGCCAGTAGTATTTCAGGGTTCACTGAAGCTTTCTTT

J: TRBJ2-1
size: NA
D: TRBD1
V: TRBV7-8
CDR3: CASSLGTGPGYNEQFF
DNA: TGTGCCAGCAGCTTAGGGACAGGGCCCGGGTACAATGAGCAGTTCTTC

J: TRBJ2-1
size: NA
D: TRBD1
V: TRBV4-1
CDR3: CASSPGTGNNEQFF
DNA: TGCGCCAGCAGCCCCGGGACAGGGAACAATGAGCAGTTCTTC

J: TRBJ2-7
size: NA
D: NA
V: TRBV28
CDR3: CASSFFQLNRYEQYF
DNA: TGTGCCAGCAGTTTTTTTCAACTAAACCGCTACGAGCAGTACTTC

J: TRBJ1-4
size: NA
D: NA
V: TRBV5-4
CDR3: CASSVQGNRRDLDEKLFF
DNA: TGTGCCAGCAGCGTTCAAGGGAACAGGCGGGACCTTGATGAAAAACTGTTTTTT

J: TRBJ1-5
size: NA
D: TRBD1
V: TRBV28
CDR3: CASTWTGGNQPQHF
DNA: TGTGCCAGCACTTGGACAGGGGGGAATCAGCCCCAGCATTTT